This T cell receptor beta chain comes out of a study of OX40 agonist ivuxolimab in advanced cancers. The wider study: Every patient in dose escalation had hepatocellular carcinoma, melanoma, renal cell or head and neck cancer. People who had prior anti-PD-1, anti-PD-L1 or anti-CTLA-4 therapy could take part, and approximately 44% had some. From roughly 20 to 79 years was the age range, with a mean of around 60 years, and roughly 83% were male.

Profiling relied on immunoSEQ multiplex PCR, and the TCRdb table lists in-frame clones only, not all of them. The repertoire includes under 140,000 clones, approximately 89% of them detected once, and 0.27% sits in the top ten. Germline lookup yields CDR1 MGHDK and CDR2 SYGVNS. The CDR3 loop spans 15 amino acids. Losses at the gene ends were 1 base for V and 10 bases for J; bases not matched to a gene: 10. The chain has TRBV25-1 and TRBJ1-2, with 9 bases lining up with TRBD1. The specimen was CD4+ or CD8+ T cells sorted from blood, collected in a trial of the OX40 agonist ivuxolimab. This TCR derives from an adult with an advanced solid tumor such as melanoma, head and neck, liver or kidney cancer. The CDR3 DNA reads TGTGCCAGCAGTGAATTGGGACAGGGACCTCCCTACTACACCTTC. It encodes CASSELGQGPPYYTF.